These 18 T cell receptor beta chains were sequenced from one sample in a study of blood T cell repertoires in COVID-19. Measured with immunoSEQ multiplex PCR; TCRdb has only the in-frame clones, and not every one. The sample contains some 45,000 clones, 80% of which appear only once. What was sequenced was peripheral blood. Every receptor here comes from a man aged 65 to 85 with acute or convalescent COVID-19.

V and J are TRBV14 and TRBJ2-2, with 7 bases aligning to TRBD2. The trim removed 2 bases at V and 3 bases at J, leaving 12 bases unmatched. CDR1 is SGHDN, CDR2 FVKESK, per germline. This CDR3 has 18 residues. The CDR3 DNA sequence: TGTGCCAGCAGCCAACTAACTCTGGGGACTACCCACACCGGGGAGCTGTTTTTT. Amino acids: CASSQLTLGTTHTGELFF.

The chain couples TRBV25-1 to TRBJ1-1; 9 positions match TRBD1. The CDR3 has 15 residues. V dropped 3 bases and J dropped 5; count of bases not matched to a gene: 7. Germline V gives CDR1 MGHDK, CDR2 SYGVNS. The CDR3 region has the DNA TGTGCCAGCAGTGAGCTAGGGACAGGGTGGACTGAAGCTTTCTTT. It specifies CASSELGTGWTEAFF.

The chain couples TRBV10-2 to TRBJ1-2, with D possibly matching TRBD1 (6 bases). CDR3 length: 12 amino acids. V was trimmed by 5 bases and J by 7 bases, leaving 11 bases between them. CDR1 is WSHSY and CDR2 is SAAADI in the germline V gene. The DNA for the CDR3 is TGCGCCAGCAGTTCCCCCAGGGGTGGCTACACCTTC. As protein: CASSSPRGGYTF.

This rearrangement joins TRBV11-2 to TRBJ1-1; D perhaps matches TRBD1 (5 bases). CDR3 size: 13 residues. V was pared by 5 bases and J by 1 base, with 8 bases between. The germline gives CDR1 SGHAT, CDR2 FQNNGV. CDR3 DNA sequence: TGTGCCAGCAGCGTACAGGAGAACACTGAAGCTTTCTTT. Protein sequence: CASSVQENTEAFF.

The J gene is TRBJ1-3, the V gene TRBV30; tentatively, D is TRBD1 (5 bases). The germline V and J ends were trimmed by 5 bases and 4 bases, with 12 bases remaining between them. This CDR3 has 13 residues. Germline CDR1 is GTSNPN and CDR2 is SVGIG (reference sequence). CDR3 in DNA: TGTGCCTGGGGGGGGACTTTAGGAAACACCATATATTTT. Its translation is CAWGGTLGNTIYF.

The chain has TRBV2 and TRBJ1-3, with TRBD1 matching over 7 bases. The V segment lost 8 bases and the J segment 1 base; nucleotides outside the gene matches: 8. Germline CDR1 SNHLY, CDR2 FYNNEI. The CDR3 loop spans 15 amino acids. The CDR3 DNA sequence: TGTGCCAGCCGCGACAGGGATGGGTCTGGAAACACCATATATTTT. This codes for CASRDRDGSGNTIYF.

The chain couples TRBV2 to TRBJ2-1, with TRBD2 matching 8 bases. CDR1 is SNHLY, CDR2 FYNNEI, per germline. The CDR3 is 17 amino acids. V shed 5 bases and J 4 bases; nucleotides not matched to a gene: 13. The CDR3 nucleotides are TGTGCCAGCAGTCCCCTAGGGGGACTAGGCCTATACAATGAGCAGTTCTTC. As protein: CASSPLGGLGLYNEQFF.

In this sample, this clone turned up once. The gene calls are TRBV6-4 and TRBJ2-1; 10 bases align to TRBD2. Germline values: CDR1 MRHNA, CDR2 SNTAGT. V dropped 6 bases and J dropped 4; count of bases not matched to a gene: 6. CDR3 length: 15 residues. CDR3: CASRLTSGHYNEQFF. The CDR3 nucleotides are TGTGCCAGCAGACTGACTAGCGGGCATTACAATGAGCAGTTCTTC.

CDR3 amino acids: CAISESAATVGYGYTF. The CDR3 bases are TGTGCCATCAGTGAGTCGGCAGCGACCGTTGGCTATGGCTACACCTTC. V is TRBV10-3 and J is TRBJ1-2; no firm D call. The CDR3 has 16 residues. Trimming took off 0 bases at V and 4 bases at J, with 15 bases between the two ends. Germline V CDR1 and CDR2: ENHRY, SYGVKD.

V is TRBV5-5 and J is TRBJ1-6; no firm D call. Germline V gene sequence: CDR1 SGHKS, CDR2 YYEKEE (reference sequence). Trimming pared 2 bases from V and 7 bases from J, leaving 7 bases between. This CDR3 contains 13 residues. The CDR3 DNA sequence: TGTGCCAGCAGCTTAAGGGAGAATTCACCCCTCCACTTT. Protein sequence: CASSLRENSPLHF.

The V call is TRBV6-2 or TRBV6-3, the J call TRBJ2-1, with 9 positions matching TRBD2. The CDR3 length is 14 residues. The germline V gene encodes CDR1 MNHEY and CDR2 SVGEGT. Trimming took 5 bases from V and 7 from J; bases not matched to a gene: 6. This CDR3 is CASSRTSVGNEQFF. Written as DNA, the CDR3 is TGTGCCAGCAGTCGGACTAGCGTTGGTAATGAGCAGTTCTTC.

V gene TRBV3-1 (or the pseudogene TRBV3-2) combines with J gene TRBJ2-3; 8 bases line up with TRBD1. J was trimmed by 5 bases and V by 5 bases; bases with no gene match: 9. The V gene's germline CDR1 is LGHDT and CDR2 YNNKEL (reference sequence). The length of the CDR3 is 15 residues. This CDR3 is CASSFGQGGGDTQYF. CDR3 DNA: TGTGCCAGCAGCTTCGGACAGGGAGGTGGAGATACGCAGTATTTT.

Here the CDR3 reads CASSLDRWSNQPQHF. CDR3 nucleotides: TGTGCCAGCAGCTTAGACAGGTGGAGCAATCAGCCCCAGCATTTT. The chain employs TRBV11-2 and TRBJ1-5; D gene ambiguous. The CDR3 has 15 residues. Germline V gene lookup returns CDR1 SGHAT and CDR2 FQNNGV. V lost 0 bases to trimming and J lost 1 base, with 7 bases between them.

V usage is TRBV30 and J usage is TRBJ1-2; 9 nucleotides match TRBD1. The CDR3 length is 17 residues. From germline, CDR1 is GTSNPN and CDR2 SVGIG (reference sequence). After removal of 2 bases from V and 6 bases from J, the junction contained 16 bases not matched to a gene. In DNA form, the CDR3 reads TGTGCCTGGAGTCCGACCCCCGGGACAGGGCGTTTTGATGGCTACACCTTC. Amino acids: CAWSPTPGTGRFDGYTF.

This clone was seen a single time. The CDR3 loop reads CASSYRGQRNEKLFF. The CDR3, as DNA: TGTGCCAGCAGTTACCGGGGACAGAGAAATGAAAAACTGTTTTTT. The V and J genes are TRBV6-5 and TRBJ1-4; TRBD1 agrees at 7 bases. From germline, CDR1 is MNHEY and CDR2 SVGAGI. The trim removed 2 bases at V and 5 bases at J, leaving 5 bases unmatched. There are 15 residues in the CDR3.

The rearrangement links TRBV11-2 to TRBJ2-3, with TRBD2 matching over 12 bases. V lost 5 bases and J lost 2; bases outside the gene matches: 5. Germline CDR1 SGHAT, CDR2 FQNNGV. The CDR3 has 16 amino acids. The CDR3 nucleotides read TGTGCCAGCAGCCAAGGACTAGCGGGGAACACAGATACGCAGTATTTT. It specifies CASSQGLAGNTDTQYF.

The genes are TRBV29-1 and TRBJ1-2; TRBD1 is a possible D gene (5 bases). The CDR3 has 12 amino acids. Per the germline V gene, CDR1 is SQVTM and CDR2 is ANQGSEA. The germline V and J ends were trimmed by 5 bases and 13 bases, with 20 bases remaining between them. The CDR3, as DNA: TGCAGCGTTCGGAGTCAGGGCAGTGGTTGCACCTTC. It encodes CSVRSQGSGCTF.

The chain's CDR3 is CATSKTTGGNQPQHF. In DNA form, the CDR3 reads TGTGCCACCTCAAAAACAACAGGGGGCAATCAGCCCCAGCATTTT. The chain uses TRBV19 and TRBJ1-5; 7 bases align to TRBD1. With 10 bases clipped from V and 2 bases from J, the junction kept 11 bases outside the gene matches. The CDR3 is made up of 15 amino acids. The germline CDR1 and CDR2 sequences are LNHDA and SQIVND (reference sequence).